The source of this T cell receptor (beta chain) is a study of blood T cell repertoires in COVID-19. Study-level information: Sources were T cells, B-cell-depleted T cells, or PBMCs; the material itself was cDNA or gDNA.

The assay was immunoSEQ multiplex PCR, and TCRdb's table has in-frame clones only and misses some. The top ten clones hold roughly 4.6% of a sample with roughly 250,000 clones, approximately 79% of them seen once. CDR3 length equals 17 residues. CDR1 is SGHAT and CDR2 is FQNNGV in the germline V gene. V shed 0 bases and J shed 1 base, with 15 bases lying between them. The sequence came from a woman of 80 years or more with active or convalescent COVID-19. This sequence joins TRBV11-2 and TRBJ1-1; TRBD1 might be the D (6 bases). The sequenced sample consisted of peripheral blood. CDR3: CASSLDPYRTANTEAFF. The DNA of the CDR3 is TGTGCCAGCAGCTTAGATCCTTATAGGACAGCGAACACTGAAGCTTTCTTT.